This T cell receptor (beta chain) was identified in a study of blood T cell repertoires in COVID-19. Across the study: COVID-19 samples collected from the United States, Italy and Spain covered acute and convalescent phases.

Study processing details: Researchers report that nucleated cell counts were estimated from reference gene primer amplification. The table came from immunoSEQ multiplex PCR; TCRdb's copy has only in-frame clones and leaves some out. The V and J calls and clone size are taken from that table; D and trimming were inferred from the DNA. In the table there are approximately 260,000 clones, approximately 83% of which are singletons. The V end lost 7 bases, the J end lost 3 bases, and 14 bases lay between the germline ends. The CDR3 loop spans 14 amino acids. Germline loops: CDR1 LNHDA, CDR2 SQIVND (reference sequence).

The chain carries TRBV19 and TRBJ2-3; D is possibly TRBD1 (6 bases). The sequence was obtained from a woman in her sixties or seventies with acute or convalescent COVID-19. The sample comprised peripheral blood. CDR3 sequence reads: CASNQNRATDTQYF. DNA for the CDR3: TGTGCCAGTAACCAAAACAGGGCTACAGATACGCAGTATTTT.